One and the same sample provided the 25 T cell receptor beta chains below, sequenced in a study of OX40 agonist ivuxolimab in advanced cancers. Clones were read by immunoSEQ multiplex PCR, and TCRdb kept only the in-frame ones, dropping some. In the table there are around 70,000 clones, 75% to 95% of which are singletons. This material consisted of CD4+ or CD8+ T cells sorted from blood, taken in a trial of the OX40 agonist ivuxolimab. The receptors here all came from an adult with an advanced solid tumor such as melanoma, head and neck, liver or kidney cancer.

This chain connects TRBV18 to TRBJ2-3; D remains unclear. CDR3 size: 13 residues. CDR1 is KGHSH and CDR2 is LQKENI in the germline V gene. V was shortened by 0 bases and J by 5 bases, with 6 bases between the two germline ends. The CDR3 DNA reads as TGTGCCAGCTCACCACCGACCAAAGATACGCAGTATTTT. Protein sequence: CASSPPTKDTQYF.

The genes are TRBV6-5 and TRBJ1-5, with 7 bases aligning to TRBD1. Germline CDR1 and CDR2: MNHEY and SVGAGI. CDR3 size: 15 residues. With V trimmed by 6 bases and J by 3 bases, 8 bases remained unmatched. CDR3 protein: CASRLPTGLNQPQHF. The CDR3 coding sequence is TGTGCCAGCAGACTTCCGACAGGGCTCAATCAGCCCCAGCATTTT.

The V gene is TRBV2, the J gene TRBJ1-6, with a tentative D call TRBD1 (5 bases). Trimming removed 7 bases from V and 7 bases from J, with 14 bases in between. CDR3 length: 14 amino acids. Germline V gives CDR1 SNHLY, CDR2 FYNNEI. DNA of the CDR3: TGTGCCAGCAACGGAGAAGGGGCGAATTCACCCCTCCACTTT. Translation: CASNGEGANSPLHF.

The chain has TRBV30 and TRBJ1-3; D gene uncertain. With 3 bases removed from V and 0 bases from J, the gap between germline ends came to 9 bases. The CDR3 extends over 14 amino acids. Per the germline V gene, CDR1 is GTSNPN and CDR2 is SVGIG (reference sequence). The CDR3 nucleotides are TGTGCCTGGAGCCCCCCGAGCTCTGGAAACACCATATATTTT. Encoded protein: CAWSPPSSGNTIYF.

This chain uses TRBV6-1 with TRBJ2-3; unclear D gene. This CDR3 has 14 residues. Germline V lookup: CDR1 MNHNS, CDR2 SASEGT. V was shortened by 1 base and J by 5 bases, with 10 bases between the two germline ends. CDR3 nucleotides: TGTGCCAGCAGTGAAGGGGATAGTAGAGATACGCAGTATTTT. Amino acid sequence: CASSEGDSRDTQYF.

This chain connects TRBV11-2 to TRBJ1-6; D is perhaps TRBD1 (6 bases). Trimming pared 9 bases from V and 7 bases from J, leaving 19 bases between. Germline V CDR1 and CDR2: SGHAT, FQNNGV. The CDR3 length is 15 residues. The CDR3 sequence: CASGGRDHSNSPLHF. As DNA, the CDR3 is TGTGCCAGTGGGGGCAGGGACCATTCCAATTCACCCCTCCACTTT.

The rearrangement joins TRBV7-8 to TRBJ2-3; TRBD2 aligns across 7 bases. This CDR3 spans 17 amino acids. Germline CDR1 reads SGHVS; CDR2 reads FQNEAQ. After removal of 1 base from V and 3 bases from J, the junction contained 10 bases not matched to a gene. CDR3 protein: CASSLGVGSGPTDTQYF. CDR3 coding DNA: TGTGCCAGCAGCTTAGGAGTTGGTAGCGGGCCAACAGATACGCAGTATTTT.

This clone appeared a single time. Distinct nucleotide sequences in the sample also encode this CDR3. The V and J genes are TRBV19 and TRBJ2-5; unclear D gene. Trimming cost V 1 base and J 5 bases, with 8 bases left between them. CDR1 and CDR2 from the germline V gene are LNHDA and SQIVND (reference sequence). The CDR3 runs 13 residues. This CDR3 is CASSIGGRETQYF. Here the CDR3 DNA reads TGTGCCAGTAGTATAGGTGGCCGTGAGACCCAGTACTTC. Full variable domain (outside the CDR3, taken from reference TRBV19 and TRBJ2-5): DGGITQSPKYLFRKEGQNVTLSCEQNLNHDAMYWYRQDPGQGLRLIYYSQIVNDFQKGDIAEGYSVSREKKESFPLTVTSAQKNPTAFYLCASSIGGRETQYFGPGTRLLVL.

This clone was seen a single time. The chain combines TRBV2 with TRBJ1-2; possible D gene TRBD1, 5 bases. With 7 bases removed from V and 2 bases from J, the gap between germline ends came to 14 bases. Germline-derived CDR1 and CDR2 are SNHLY and FYNNEI. The CDR3 length is 14 residues. CDR3 DNA sequence: TGTGCCAGCACCCGGGGTAGGGGAAACTATGGCTACACCTTC. Protein product: CASTRGRGNYGYTF.

The V and J genes are TRBV10-1 and TRBJ2-2; no definite D call. The CDR3 totals 13 residues. Germline CDR1 and CDR2: WNHNN and SYGVQD (reference sequence). V lost 10 bases and J lost 1, with 10 bases in between. CDR3 sequence (DNA): TGCGCCACCACGGCTCGGAACACCGGGGAGCTGTTTTTT. Its protein is CATTARNTGELFF.

V is TRBV5-4 and J is TRBJ2-5, with 11 bases matching TRBD2. CDR1 is SGHNT, CDR2 YYREEE, per germline (reference sequence). V dropped 1 base and J dropped 5; count of bases not matched to a gene: 4. The CDR3 has 15 residues. This CDR3 is CASSLTSGGRETQYF. The CDR3 DNA follows: TGTGCCAGCAGCTTGACTAGCGGGGGCCGGGAGACCCAGTACTTC.

The rearrangement links TRBV5-1 to TRBJ1-5; D gene ambiguous. Germline values: CDR1 SGHRS, CDR2 YFSETQ. The V end was cut by 1 base, the J end by 6 bases, with 8 bases between. The CDR3 is 13 amino acids. CDR3 nucleotides: TGCGCCAGCAGCTTGTATCGGGGTCAGCCCCAGCATTTT. Translation gives CASSLYRGQPQHF.

This clone was counted a single time. J is TRBJ1-3 and V is TRBV9; 8 bases match TRBD1. The CDR3 totals 16 residues. With V trimmed by 1 base and J by 2 bases, 5 bases remained unmatched. The V gene's germline CDR1 is SGDLS and CDR2 YYNGEE. CDR3 protein: CASSVRGQGAGNTIYF. The DNA of the CDR3 is TGTGCCAGCAGCGTAAGAGGACAGGGCGCTGGAAACACCATATATTTT.

The chain is built from TRBV2 and TRBJ1-1; no clear D. The V end was cut by 1 base, the J end by 2 bases, with 8 bases between. The CDR3 length is 14 residues. Germline values: CDR1 SNHLY, CDR2 FYNNEI. The CDR3 spells CASSEVASNTEAFF. The CDR3 coding sequence is TGTGCCAGCAGTGAAGTGGCCAGCAACACTGAAGCTTTCTTT.

The V gene is TRBV19, the J gene TRBJ2-5, with D perhaps assigned TRBD1 or TRBD2 (5 bases each). V was pared by 5 bases and J by 1 base, with 14 bases between. The germline CDR1 and CDR2 sequences are LNHDA and SQIVND (reference sequence). CDR3 size: 15 residues. The CDR3 protein is CASSPGTAIQETQYF. The CDR3 bases are TGTGCCAGTAGTCCCGGGACGGCCATCCAAGAGACCCAGTACTTC. The entire variable domain, with the rest obtained from reference TRBV19 and TRBJ2-5, is as follows: DGGITQSPKYLFRKEGQNVTLSCEQNLNHDAMYWYRQDPGQGLRLIYYSQIVNDFQKGDIAEGYSVSREKKESFPLTVTSAQKNPTAFYLCASSPGTAIQETQYFGPGTRLLVL.

V gene TRBV5-6 combines with J gene TRBJ1-1; maybe TRBD1 (6 bases). Between the trimmed V and J ends, which lost 5 bases and 2 bases, there was a span of 16 bases. The CDR3 consists of 15 residues. CDR1 is SGHDT and CDR2 is YYEEEE in the germline V gene. CDR3: CASSKAGGPNTEAFF. The CDR3 DNA reads TGTGCCAGCAGTAAGGCGGGGGGCCCTAACACTGAAGCTTTCTTT.

The chain uses TRBV30 and TRBJ1-2, with TRBD1 matching over 8 bases. The germline V gene encodes CDR1 GTSNPN and CDR2 SVGIG (reference sequence). The junction had 14 bases not matched to a gene; V was cut back by 2 bases and J by 9 bases. The CDR3 consists of 15 residues. The CDR3 region has the DNA TGTGCCTGGAGTCCTTGGCAGGGGGCAGGGGAAAGCTACACCTTC. Its protein product is CAWSPWQGAGESYTF.

The V call is TRBV25-1, the J call TRBJ2-7; TRBD1 agrees at 7 bases. Germline V gene sequence: CDR1 MGHDK, CDR2 SYGVNS. J gave up 1 base and V 7 bases, and 4 bases lay outside the gene matches. This CDR3 region has 13 residues. The chain's CDR3 is CASTPGQSYEQYF. CDR3 DNA sequence: TGTGCCAGCACCCCGGGACAGTCCTACGAGCAGTACTTC.

This chain uses TRBV6-5 with TRBJ2-7; 10 bases match TRBD1. V trimming: 0 bases; J trimming: 7 bases; junction bases outside the gene matches: 6. The length of the CDR3 is 15 residues. The germline CDR1 and CDR2 sequences are MNHEY and SVGAGI. The CDR3 protein is CASSYSRQGAGEQYF. The DNA for the CDR3 is TGTGCCAGCAGTTACTCGAGACAGGGGGCGGGGGAGCAGTACTTC.

The CDR3 region has the DNA TGTGCCAGCAGCCCCATTGGGGGACAGAACACTGAAGCTTTCTTT. As protein: CASSPIGGQNTEAFF. The V gene is TRBV7-9, the J gene TRBJ1-1, with D possibly matching TRBD1 (6 bases). V lost 5 bases and J lost 1, with 14 bases in between. Germline CDR1 reads SEHNR; CDR2 reads FQNEAQ (reference sequence). The CDR3 consists of 15 residues.

The DNA for the CDR3 is TGTGCCAGCAGCCTCACAAGCGAGCAGTACTTC. Its protein product is CASSLTSEQYF. The chain uses TRBV11-3 and TRBJ2-7, with D unclear. The ends were cut back, 5 bases at V and 6 bases at J, with 8 bases in the middle. Germline-derived CDR1 and CDR2 are SGHNT and YENEEA. The CDR3 spans 11 residues.

This chain joins TRBV20-1 and TRBJ2-7; D may be TRBD1 or TRBD2 (5 bases each). This CDR3 contains 11 residues. Germline CDR1 reads DFQATT; CDR2 reads SNEGSKA (reference sequence). With 6 bases removed from V and 5 bases from J, the gap between germline ends came to 11 bases. The CDR3 spells CSAADTDEQYF. The CDR3 DNA is TGCAGTGCAGCGGACACCGACGAGCAGTACTTC.

The V call is TRBV19, the J call TRBJ1-6; 7 nucleotides match TRBD1. The CDR3 spans 14 residues. Looked up from germline, CDR1 is LNHDA and CDR2 is SQIVND (reference sequence). V shed 6 bases, J shed 6 bases, and the junction held 5 bases outside the gene matches. DNA of the CDR3: TGTGCCAGTAGGGACCGGGACAGTAATTCACCCCTCCACTTT. Residues: CASRDRDSNSPLHF.

This chain uses TRBV30 with TRBJ2-7; maybe TRBD2 (6 bases). In germline, CDR1 is GTSNPN, CDR2 SVGIG (reference sequence). This CDR3 is 14 amino acids long. V was pared by 2 bases and J by 4 bases, with 15 bases between. CDR3 residues: CAWSLEGRSYEQYF. CDR3 bases: TGTGCCTGGAGTCTGGAGGGACGGAGTTACGAGCAGTACTTC. The full variable domain, in which reference TRBV30 and TRBJ2-7 provide the parts outside the CDR3, is SQTIHQWPATLVQPVGSPLSLECTVEGTSNPNLYWYRQAAGRGLQLLFYSVGIGQISSEVPQNLSASRPQDRQFILSSKKLLLSDSGFYLCAWSLEGRSYEQYFGPGTRLTVT.

The chain carries TRBV18 and TRBJ1-2; 7 positions match TRBD1. The trim removed 3 bases at V and 3 bases at J, leaving 7 bases unmatched. The V gene's germline CDR1 is KGHSH and CDR2 LQKENI. This CDR3 has 15 amino acids. The CDR3 sequence: CASSPEGAQDYGYTF. In DNA form, the CDR3 reads TGTGCCAGCTCACCGGAGGGGGCGCAGGACTATGGCTACACCTTC.